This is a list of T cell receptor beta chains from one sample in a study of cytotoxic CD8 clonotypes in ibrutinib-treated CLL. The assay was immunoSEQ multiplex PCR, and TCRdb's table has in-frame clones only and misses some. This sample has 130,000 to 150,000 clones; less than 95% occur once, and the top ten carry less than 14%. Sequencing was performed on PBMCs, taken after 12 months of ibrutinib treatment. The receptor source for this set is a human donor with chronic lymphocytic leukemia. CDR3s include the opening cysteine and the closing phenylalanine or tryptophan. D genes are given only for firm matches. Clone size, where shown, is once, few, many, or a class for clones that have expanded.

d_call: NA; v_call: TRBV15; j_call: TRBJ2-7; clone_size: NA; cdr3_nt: TGTGCCACCAGCAGTGGTTTGGGGGATGGGGTCGGATACGAGCAGTACTTC; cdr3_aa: CATSSGLGDGVGYEQYF
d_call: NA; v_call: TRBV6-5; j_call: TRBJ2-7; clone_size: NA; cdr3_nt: TGTGCCAGCAGTTACGCAGGAGACGATTACGAGCAGTACTTC; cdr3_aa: CASSYAGDDYEQYF
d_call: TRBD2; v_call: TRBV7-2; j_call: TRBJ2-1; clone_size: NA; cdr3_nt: TGTGCCAGCAGCCCCGGGACTAGCGGGAGTTGGGATGAGCAGTTCTTC; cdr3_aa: CASSPGTSGSWDEQFF
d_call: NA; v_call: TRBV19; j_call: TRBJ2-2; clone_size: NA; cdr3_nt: TGTGCCAGTAAAATAGCGACAGGAAACACCGGGGAGCTGTTTTTT; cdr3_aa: CASKIATGNTGELFF
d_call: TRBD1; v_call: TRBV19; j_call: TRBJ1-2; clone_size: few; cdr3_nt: TGTGCCAGTAGTACATCCCTGGACAGGGGGCTCAACTATGGCTACACCTTC; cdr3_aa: CASSTSLDRGLNYGYTF
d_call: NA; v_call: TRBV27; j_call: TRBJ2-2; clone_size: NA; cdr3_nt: TGTGCCAGCAGTTTCCCCGGAGGGGAGCTGTTTTTT; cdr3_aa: CASSFPGGELFF
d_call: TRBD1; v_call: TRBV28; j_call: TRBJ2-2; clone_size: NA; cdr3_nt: TGTGCCAGCAGTGGACAGGGGGCAACCACCGGGGAGCTGTTTTTT; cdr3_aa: CASSGQGATTGELFF
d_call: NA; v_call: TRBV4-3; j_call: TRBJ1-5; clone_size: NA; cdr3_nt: TGCGCCAGCAGCCAAGATCAGGTCCAGCCCCAGCATTTT; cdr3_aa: CASSQDQVQPQHF
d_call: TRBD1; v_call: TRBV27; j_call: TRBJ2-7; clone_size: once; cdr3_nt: TGTGCCAGCAGTTTTATGGGACAGATCTACGAGCAGTACTTC; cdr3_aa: CASSFMGQIYEQYF
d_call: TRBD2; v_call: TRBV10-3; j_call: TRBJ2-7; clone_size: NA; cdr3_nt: TGTGCCATCAGTGGGGGGCTAGCGGGTGACGAGCAGTACTTC; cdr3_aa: CAISGGLAGDEQYF
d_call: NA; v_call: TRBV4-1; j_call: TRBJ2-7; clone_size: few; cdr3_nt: TGCGCCAGCAGCCAATCGGCCTTCTTGCGGGGCAATCACGACGAGCAGTACTTC; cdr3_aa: CASSQSAFLRGNHDEQYF
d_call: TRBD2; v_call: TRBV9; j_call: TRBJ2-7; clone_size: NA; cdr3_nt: TGTGCCAGCAGCGTAGCCACCCAGAACGGGGGGGTTAGCTACGAGCAGTACTTC; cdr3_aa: CASSVATQNGGVSYEQYF
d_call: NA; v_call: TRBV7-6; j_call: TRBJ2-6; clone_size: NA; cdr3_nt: TGTGCCAGCAGCTTTCTACCAACAGGATCTGGGGCCAACGTCCTGACTTTC; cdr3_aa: CASSFLPTGSGANVLTF
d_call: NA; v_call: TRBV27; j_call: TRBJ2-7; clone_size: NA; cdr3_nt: TGTGCCAGCAGCCTTACGGGGAGCAACTACGAGCAGTACTTC; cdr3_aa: CASSLTGSNYEQYF
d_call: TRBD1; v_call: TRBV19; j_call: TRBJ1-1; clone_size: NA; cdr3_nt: TGTGCCAGTAGTACACCCCGGGGCAGGGGGGAGTTTACTGAAGCTTTCTTT; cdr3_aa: CASSTPRGRGEFTEAFF
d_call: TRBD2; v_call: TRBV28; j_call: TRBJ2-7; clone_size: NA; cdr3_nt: TGTGCCAGCAGTTTATGGGGGACTAGCGGATACTACGAGCAGTACTTC; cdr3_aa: CASSLWGTSGYYEQYF
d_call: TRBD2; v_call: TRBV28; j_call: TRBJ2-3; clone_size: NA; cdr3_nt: TGTGCCAGCAGACCCCAAGGACTAGCGGATACGCAGTATTTT; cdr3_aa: CASRPQGLADTQYF
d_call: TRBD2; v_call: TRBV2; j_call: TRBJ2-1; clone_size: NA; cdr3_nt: TGTGCCAGCTTCGGGGTAGCGGGATACAATGAGCAGTTCTTC; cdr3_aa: CASFGVAGYNEQFF
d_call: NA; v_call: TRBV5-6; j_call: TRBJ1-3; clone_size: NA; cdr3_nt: TGTGCCAGCAGCTTGACTCTGACTAACTCTGGAAACACCATATATTTT; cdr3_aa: CASSLTLTNSGNTIYF
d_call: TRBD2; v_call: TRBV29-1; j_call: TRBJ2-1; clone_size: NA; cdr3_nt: TGCAGCGTCTTTAGCGGGAGGGACAATGAGCAGTTCTTC; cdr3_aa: CSVFSGRDNEQFF
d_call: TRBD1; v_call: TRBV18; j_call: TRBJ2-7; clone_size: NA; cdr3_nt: TGTGCCAGCTCCGACCAAAAGGGGGCGGACGAGCAGTACTTC; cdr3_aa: CASSDQKGADEQYF
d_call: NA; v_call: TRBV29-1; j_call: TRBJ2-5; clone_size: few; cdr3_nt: TGCAGCGTTGATATCAGGGGAGAGACCCAGTACTTC; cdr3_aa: CSVDIRGETQYF
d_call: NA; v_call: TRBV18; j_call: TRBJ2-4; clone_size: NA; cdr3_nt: TGTGCCAGCTCACCACGTGGGACGTCGCTAGCCAAAAACATTCAGTACTTC; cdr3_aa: CASSPRGTSLAKNIQYF
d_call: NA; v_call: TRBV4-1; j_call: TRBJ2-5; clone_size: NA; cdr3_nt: TGCGCCAGCAGCCAAGAGTCTGGAAGACCAGAGACCCAGTACTTC; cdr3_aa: CASSQESGRPETQYF
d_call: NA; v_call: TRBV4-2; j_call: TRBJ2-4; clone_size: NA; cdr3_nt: TGTGCCAGCAGCCGTGGAGGGAGTATCGACAAAAACATTCAGTACTTC; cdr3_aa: CASSRGGSIDKNIQYF
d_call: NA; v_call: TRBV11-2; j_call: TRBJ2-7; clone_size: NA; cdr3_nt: TGTGCCAGCAGCTTAGGGTTCTACGAGCAGTACTTC; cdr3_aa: CASSLGFYEQYF
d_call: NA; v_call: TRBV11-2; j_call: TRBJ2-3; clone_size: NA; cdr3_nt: TGTGCCAGCGGAACAGGGTCTGGCACAGATACGCAGTATTTT; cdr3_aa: CASGTGSGTDTQYF
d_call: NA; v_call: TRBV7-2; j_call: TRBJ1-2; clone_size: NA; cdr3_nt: TGTGCCAGCAGCTCCCCGGGATCCTATGGCTACACCTTC; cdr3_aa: CASSSPGSYGYTF